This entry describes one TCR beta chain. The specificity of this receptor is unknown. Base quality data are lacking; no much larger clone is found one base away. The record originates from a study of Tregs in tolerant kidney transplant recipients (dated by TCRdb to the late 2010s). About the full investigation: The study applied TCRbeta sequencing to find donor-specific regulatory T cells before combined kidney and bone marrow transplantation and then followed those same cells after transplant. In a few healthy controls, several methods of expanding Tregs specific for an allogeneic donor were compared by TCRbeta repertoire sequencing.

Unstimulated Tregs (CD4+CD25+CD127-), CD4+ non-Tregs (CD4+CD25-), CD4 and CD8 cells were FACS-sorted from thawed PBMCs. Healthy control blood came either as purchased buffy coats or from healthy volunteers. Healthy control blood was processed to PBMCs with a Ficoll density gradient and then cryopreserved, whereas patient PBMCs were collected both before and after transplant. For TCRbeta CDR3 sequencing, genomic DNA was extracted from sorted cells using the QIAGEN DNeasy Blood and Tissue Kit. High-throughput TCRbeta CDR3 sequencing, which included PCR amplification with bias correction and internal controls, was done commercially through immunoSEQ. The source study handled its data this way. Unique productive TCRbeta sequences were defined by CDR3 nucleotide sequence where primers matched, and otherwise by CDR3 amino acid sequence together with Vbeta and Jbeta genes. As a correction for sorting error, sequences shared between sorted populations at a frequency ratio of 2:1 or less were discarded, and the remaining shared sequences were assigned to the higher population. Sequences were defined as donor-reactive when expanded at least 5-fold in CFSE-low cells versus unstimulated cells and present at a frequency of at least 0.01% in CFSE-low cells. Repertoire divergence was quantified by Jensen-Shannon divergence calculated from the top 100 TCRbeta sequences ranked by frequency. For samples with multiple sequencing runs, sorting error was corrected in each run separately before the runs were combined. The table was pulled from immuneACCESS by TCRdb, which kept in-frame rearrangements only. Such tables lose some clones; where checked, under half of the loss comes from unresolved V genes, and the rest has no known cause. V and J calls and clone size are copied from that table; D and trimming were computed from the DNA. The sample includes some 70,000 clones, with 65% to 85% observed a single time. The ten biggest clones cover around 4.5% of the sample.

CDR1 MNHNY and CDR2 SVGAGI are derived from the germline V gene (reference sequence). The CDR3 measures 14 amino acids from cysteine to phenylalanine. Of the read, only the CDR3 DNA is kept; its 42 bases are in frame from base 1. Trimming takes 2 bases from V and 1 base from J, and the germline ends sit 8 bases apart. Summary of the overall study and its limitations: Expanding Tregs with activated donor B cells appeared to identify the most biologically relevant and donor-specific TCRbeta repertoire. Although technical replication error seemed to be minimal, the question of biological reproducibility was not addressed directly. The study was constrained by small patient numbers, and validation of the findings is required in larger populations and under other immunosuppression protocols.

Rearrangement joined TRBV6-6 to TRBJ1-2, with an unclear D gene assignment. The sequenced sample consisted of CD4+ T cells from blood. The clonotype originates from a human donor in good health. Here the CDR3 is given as CASSYRRGNYGYTF. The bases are TGTGCCAGCAGTTACCGGCGGGGTAACTATGGCTACACCTTC.